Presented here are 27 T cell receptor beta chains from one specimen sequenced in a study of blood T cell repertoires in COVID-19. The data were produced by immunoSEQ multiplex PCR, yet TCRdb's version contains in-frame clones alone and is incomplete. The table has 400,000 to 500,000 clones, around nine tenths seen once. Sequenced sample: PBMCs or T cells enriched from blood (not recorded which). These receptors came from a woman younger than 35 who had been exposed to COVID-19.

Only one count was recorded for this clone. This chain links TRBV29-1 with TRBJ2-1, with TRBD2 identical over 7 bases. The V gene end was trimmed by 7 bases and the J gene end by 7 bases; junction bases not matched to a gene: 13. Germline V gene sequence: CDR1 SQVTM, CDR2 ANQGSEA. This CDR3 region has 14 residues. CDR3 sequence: CSEGRAIVPNEQFF. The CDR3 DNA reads TGCAGCGAGGGGAGGGCCATAGTCCCGAATGAGCAGTTCTTC.

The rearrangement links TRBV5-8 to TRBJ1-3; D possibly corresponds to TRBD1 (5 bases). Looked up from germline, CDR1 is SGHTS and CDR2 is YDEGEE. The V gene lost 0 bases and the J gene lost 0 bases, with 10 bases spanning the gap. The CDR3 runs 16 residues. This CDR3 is CASSLVQASSGNTIYF. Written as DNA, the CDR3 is TGTGCCAGCAGCTTGGTACAGGCGAGCTCTGGAAACACCATATATTTT.

CDR3 nucleotides: TGCAGCGTTGCAGGGTACTACGAGCAGTACTTC. It yields the protein CSVAGYYEQYF. The chain has TRBV29-1 and TRBJ2-7; TRBD1 is a possible D gene (5 bases). Per germline, CDR1 SQVTM and CDR2 ANQGSEA. V shed 4 bases and J shed 3 bases, with 7 bases lying between them. CDR3 length: 11 residues.

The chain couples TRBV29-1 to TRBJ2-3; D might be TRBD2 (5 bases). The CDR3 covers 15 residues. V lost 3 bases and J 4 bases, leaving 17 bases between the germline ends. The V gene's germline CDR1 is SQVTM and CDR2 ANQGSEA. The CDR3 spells CSVEEDPKSPDTQYF. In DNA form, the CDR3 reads TGCAGCGTTGAGGAGGACCCCAAGTCCCCAGATACGCAGTATTTT.

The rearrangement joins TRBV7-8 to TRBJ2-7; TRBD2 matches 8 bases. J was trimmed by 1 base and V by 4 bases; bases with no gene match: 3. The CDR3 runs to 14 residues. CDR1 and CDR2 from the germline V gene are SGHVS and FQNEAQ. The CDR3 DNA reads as TGTGCCAGCAGCTCCAGCGGGGGTTCCTACGAGCAGTACTTC. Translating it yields CASSSSGGSYEQYF.

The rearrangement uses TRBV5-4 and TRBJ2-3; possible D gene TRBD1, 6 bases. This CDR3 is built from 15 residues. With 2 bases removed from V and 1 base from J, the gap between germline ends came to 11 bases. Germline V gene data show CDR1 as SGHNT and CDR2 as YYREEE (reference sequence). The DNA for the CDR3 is TGTGCCAGCAGCTTACAGGGAGTAGGCACAGATACGCAGTATTTT. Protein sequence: CASSLQGVGTDTQYF.

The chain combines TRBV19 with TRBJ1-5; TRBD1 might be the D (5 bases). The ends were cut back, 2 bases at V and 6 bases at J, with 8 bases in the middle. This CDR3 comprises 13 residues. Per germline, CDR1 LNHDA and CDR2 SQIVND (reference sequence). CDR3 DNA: TGTGCCAGTAGTATACAGGGTGCTCAGCCCCAGCATTTT. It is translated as CASSIQGAQPQHF.

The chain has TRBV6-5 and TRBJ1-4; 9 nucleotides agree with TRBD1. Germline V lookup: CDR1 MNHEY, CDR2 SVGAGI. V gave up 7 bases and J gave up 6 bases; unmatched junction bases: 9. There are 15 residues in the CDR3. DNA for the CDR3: TGTGCCAGCACCAGACAGGGGGGCCCGCATGAAAAACTGTTTTTT. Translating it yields CASTRQGGPHEKLFF.

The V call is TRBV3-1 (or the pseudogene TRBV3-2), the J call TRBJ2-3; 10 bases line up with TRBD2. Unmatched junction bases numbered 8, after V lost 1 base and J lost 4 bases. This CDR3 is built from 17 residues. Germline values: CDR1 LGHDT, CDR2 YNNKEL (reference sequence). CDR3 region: CASSQGHSGGVSDTQYF. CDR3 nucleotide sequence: TGTGCCAGCAGCCAAGGGCACAGCGGGGGGGTCTCAGATACGCAGTATTTT.

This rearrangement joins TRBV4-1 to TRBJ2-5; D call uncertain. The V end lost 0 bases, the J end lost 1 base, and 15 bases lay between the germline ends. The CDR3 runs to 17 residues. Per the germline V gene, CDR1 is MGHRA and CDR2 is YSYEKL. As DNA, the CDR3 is TGCGCCAGCAGCCAAGAGAGTGTGGCGGTGATCCAAGAGACCCAGTACTTC. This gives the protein CASSQESVAVIQETQYF.

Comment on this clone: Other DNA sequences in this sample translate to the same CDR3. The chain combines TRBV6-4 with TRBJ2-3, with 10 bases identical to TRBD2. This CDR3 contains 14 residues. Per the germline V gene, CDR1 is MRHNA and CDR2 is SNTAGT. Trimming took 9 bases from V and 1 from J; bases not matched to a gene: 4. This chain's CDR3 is CASRTSGGTDTQYF. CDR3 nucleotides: TGTGCCAGTCGGACTAGCGGAGGCACAGATACGCAGTATTTT.

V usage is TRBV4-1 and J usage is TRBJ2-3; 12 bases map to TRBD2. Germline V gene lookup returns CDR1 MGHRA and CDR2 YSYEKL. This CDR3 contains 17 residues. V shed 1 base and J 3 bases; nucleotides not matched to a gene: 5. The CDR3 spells CASSQALLAGGTDTQYF. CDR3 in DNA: TGCGCCAGCAGCCAAGCCCTCCTAGCGGGGGGGACAGATACGCAGTATTTT.

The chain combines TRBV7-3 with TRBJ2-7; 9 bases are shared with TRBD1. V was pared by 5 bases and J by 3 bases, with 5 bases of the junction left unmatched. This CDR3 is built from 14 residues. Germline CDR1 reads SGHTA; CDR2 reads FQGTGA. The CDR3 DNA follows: TGTGCCAGCAGCACGACAGGGGGGGACTACGAGCAGTACTTC. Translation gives CASSTTGGDYEQYF.

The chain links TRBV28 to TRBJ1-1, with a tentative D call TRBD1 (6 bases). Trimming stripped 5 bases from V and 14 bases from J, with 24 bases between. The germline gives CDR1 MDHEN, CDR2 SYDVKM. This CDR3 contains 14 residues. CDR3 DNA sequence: TGTGCCAGCAGTCCCGGTGATCGGCAGGGGCGATACTTCTTT. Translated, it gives CASSPGDRQGRYFF.

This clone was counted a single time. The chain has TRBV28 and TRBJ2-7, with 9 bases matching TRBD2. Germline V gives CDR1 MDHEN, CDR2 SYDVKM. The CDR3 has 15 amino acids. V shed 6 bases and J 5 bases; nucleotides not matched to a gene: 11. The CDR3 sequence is CASRQTSGGRNEQYF. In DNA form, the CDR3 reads TGTGCCAGCAGACAGACAAGCGGGGGGAGGAACGAGCAGTACTTC.

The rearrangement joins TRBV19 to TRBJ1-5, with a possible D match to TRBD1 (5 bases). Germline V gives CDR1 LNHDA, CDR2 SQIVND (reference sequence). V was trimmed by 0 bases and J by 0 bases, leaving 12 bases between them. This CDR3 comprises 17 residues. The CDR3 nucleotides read TGTGCCAGTAGTATAGATCATGCAGGGTATAGCAATCAGCCCCAGCATTTT. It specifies CASSIDHAGYSNQPQHF.

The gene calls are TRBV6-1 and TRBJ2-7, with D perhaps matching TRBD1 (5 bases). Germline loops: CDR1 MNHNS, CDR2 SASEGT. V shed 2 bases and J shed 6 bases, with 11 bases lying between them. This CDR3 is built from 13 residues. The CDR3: CASSEFRQGEQYF. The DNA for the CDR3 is TGTGCCAGCAGTGAATTTCGTCAGGGCGAGCAGTACTTC.

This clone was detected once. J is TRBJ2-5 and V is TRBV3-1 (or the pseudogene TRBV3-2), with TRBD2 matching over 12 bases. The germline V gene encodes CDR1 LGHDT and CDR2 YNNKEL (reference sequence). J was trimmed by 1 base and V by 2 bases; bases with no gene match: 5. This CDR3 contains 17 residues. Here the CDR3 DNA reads TGTGCCAGCAGCCAAATTGGGACTAGCGGGTTCCAAGAGACCCAGTACTTC. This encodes CASSQIGTSGFQETQYF.

The CDR3 spells CASSFARQAVGNTIYF. The CDR3 DNA follows: TGTGCCAGCAGCTTTGCCCGACAGGCGGTTGGAAACACCATATATTTT. The chain employs TRBV7-9 and TRBJ1-3; D perhaps matches TRBD1 (6 bases). Deletions cut 3 bases from V and 3 bases from J, with 15 bases between. Per germline, CDR1 SEHNR and CDR2 FQNEAQ (reference sequence). The CDR3 length is 16 residues.

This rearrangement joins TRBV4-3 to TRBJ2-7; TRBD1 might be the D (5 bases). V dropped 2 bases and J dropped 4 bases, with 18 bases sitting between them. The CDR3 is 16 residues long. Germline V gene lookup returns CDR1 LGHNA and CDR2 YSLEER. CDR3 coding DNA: TGCGCCAGCAGCCAATTTTTGGCAGGGAATCAATACGAGCAGTACTTC. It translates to CASSQFLAGNQYEQYF.

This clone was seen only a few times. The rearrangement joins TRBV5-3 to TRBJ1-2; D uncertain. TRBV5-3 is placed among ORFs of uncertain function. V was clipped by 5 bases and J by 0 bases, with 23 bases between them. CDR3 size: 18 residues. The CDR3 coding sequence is TGTGCCAGAAGACGAGGTTTTAGGTCAGATCGACCTAACTATGGCTACACCTTC. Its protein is CARRRGFRSDRPNYGYTF.

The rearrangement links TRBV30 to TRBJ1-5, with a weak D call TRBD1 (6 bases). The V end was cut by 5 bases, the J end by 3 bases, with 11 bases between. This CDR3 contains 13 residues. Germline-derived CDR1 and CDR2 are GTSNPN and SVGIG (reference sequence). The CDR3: CAWEDRFNQPQHF. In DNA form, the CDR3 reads TGTGCCTGGGAAGACAGGTTCAATCAGCCCCAGCATTTT.

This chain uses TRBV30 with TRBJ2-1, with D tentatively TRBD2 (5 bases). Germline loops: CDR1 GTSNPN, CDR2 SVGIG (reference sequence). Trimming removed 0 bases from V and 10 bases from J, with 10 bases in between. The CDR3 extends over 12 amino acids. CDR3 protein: CAWSVRGGEQFF. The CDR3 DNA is TGTGCCTGGAGTGTACGGGGTGGGGAGCAGTTCTTC.

CDR3 nucleotides: TGTGCCAGCAGTCCCCCCGCCACAGGGGGCGCCTACAATGAGCAGTTCTTC. This encodes CASSPPATGGAYNEQFF. The J gene is TRBJ2-1, the V gene TRBV28; 9 nucleotides align to TRBD1. The length of the CDR3 is 17 residues. CDR1 and CDR2 (germline): MDHEN, SYDVKM. Trimming at V came to 5 bases and at J to 2 bases, leaving 10 bases not matched to a gene.

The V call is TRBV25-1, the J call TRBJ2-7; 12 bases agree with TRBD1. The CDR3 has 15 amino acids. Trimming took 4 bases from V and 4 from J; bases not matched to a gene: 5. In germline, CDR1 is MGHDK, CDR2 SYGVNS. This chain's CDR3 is CASSGGGQGAYEQYF. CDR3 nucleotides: TGTGCCAGCAGTGGGGGGGGACAGGGGGCATACGAGCAGTACTTC.

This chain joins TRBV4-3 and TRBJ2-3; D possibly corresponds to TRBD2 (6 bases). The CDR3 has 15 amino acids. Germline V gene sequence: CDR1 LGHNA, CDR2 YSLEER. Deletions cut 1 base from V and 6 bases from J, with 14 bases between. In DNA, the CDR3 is TGCGCCAGCAGCCAAGGCGGGGCGCCCATGGATACGCAGTATTTT. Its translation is CASSQGGAPMDTQYF.

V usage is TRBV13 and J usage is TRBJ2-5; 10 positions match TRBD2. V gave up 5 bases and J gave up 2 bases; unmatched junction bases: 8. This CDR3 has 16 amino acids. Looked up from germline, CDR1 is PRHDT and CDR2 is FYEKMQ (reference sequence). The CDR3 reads CASSPPGLALQETQYF. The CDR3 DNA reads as TGTGCCAGCAGCCCACCGGGACTAGCGCTGCAAGAGACCCAGTACTTC.